The clone carrying this T cell receptor (beta chain) was recorded only once. Germline CDR1 reads SEHNR; CDR2 reads FQNEAQ (reference sequence). This CDR3 region has 13 residues. The V end was cut by 3 bases, the J end by 4 bases, with 10 bases between. These data originate in a study of control samples from healthy donors and cancer patients. This table comes from immunoSEQ multiplex PCR, and its TCRdb copy is limited to in-frame clones, with some not included. Of under 55,000 clones listed, around 90% are singletons. V is TRBV7-9 and J is TRBJ2-7, with D unclear. The receptor was derived from a middle-aged woman with head and neck cancer. The specimen was PBMCs. Here the CDR3 reads CASSFGEAYEQYF. Written as DNA, the CDR3 is TGTGCCAGCAGCTTTGGAGAGGCATACGAGCAGTACTTC.